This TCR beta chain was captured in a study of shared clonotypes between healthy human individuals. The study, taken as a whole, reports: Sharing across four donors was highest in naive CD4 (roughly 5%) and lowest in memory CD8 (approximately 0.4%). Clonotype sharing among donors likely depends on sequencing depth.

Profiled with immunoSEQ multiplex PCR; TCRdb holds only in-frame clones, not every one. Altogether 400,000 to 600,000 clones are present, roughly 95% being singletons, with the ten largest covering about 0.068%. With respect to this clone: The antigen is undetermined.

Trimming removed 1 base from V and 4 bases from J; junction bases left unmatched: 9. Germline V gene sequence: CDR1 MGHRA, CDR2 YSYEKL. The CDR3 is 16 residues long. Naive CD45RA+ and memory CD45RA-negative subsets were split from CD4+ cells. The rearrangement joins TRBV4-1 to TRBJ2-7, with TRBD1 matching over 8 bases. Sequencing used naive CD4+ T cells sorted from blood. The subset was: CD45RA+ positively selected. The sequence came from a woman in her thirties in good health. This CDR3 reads CASSQGVRDRLYEQYF. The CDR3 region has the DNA TGCGCCAGCAGCCAAGGGGTGAGGGACAGGCTTTACGAGCAGTACTTC.